These T cell receptor beta chains were read from a single sample in a study of beta chain features in type 1 diabetes. Clones were sequenced by immunoSEQ multiplex PCR, and TCRdb holds only the in-frame ones, with some missing. The repertoire consists of some 290,000 clones, with roughly 25% occurring once and the leading ten covering over 0.01%. The specimen was naive CD4+ T cells from blood. These receptor sequences come from a woman in her twenties or thirties with type 1 diabetes. Both conserved end residues are trimmed from each CDR3. D genes are given only for firm matches.

.,TRBV5-4,12,ASSYPTGSYGYT
TRBD2,TRBV4-1,14,ASSYGTSGRFYEQY
.,TRBV11-2,13,ASSMDGVSTDTQY
.,TRBV5-4,12,ASSREWDTGELF
.,TRBV5-6,12,ASGRRSSYNEQF
.,TRBV29-1,8,SVVGREAF
.,TRBV30,11,AWSTWSYNEQF
.,TRBV20-1,8,SASSVEQF
TRBD1,TRBV30,11,AWNNRGHEKLF
.,TRBV5-1,12,ASSLQGMPDTQY
.,TRBV6-1,12,ASRDQDKNYGYT